Presented here are 2 T cell receptor beta chains from one specimen sequenced in a study of shared clonotypes between healthy human individuals. Repertoires were generated with immunoSEQ multiplex PCR, while TCRdb's copy carries only in-frame clones and drops some. Altogether 2 million to 2.5 million clones are present, 90% to 95% being singletons, with the ten largest covering 0.39%. Material for sequencing was naive CD4+ T cells from PBMCs. As for subset: CD45RA+ positively selected. These receptor sequences come from a man between 18 and 29 years old in good health. Some clones in this sample may be carry-over from other donors' samples.

J is TRBJ2-3 and V is TRBV5-1; D might be TRBD2 (5 bases). This CDR3 is built from 15 residues. The V gene's germline CDR1 is SGHRS and CDR2 YFSETQ. The V gene lost 3 bases and the J gene lost 3 bases, with 14 bases spanning the gap. The CDR3 loop is CASSSAATGTDTQYF. CDR3 sequence (DNA): TGCGCCAGCAGCTCCGCGGCAACGGGGACAGATACGCAGTATTTT.

The V gene is TRBV9, the J gene TRBJ1-2, with a possible D match to TRBD1 (6 bases). This CDR3 has 12 residues. The V gene lost 3 bases and the J gene lost 7 bases, with 10 bases spanning the gap. CDR1 and CDR2 (germline): SGDLS, YYNGEE. DNA for the CDR3: TGTGCCAGCAGCGAACAGGGATTTGGCTACACCTTC. It is translated as CASSEQGFGYTF.